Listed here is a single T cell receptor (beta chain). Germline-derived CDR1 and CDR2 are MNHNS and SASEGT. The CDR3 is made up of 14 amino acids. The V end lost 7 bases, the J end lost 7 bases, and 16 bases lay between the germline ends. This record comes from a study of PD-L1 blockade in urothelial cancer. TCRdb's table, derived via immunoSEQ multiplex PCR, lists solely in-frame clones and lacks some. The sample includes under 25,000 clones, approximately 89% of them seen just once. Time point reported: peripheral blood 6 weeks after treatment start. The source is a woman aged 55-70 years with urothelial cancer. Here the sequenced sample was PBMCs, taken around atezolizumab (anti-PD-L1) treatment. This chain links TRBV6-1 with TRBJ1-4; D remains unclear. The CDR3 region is CASTGWAGAEKLFF. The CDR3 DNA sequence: TGTGCCAGCACCGGATGGGCGGGAGCTGAAAAACTGTTTTTT.